This TCR beta chain was documented in a study of blood T cell repertoires in COVID-19. Study at large: Both acute and convalescent COVID-19 samples were obtained from the United States, Italy and Spain. Sources were T cells, B-cell-depleted T cells, or PBMCs; the material itself was cDNA or gDNA.

Clones were sequenced by immunoSEQ multiplex PCR, and TCRdb holds only the in-frame ones, with some missing. The sample holds roughly 240,000 clones, approximately 88% seen once. V shed 4 bases, J shed 3 bases, and the junction held 4 bases outside the gene matches. The CDR3 consists of 15 residues. CDR1 is SGHVS and CDR2 is FQNEAQ in the germline V gene. The source is a middle-aged woman with acute COVID-19. The rearrangement links TRBV7-8 to TRBJ1-3; 9 nucleotides line up with TRBD1. The material sequenced was PBMCs or T cells enriched from blood (not recorded which). The CDR3 bases are TGTGCCAGCAGCTCCGACAGGGGGTTTGGAAACACCATATATTTT. It codes for CASSSDRGFGNTIYF.